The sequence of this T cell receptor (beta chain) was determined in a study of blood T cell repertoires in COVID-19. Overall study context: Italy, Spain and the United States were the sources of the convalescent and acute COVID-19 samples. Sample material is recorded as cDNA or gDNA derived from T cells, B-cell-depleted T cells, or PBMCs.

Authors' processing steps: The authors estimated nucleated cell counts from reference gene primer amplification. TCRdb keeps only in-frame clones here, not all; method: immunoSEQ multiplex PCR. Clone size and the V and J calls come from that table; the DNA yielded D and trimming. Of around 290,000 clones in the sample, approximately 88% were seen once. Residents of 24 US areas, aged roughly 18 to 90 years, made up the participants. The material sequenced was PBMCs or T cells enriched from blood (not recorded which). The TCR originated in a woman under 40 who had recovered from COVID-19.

Written as DNA, the CDR3 is TGCGCCAGCAGCTGGAATTCCGGGACTATCGGCGATGAGCAGTTCTTC. This translates into CASSWNSGTIGDEQFF. The chain joins TRBV5-1 to TRBJ2-1, with TRBD2 matching 7 bases. Trimming took 3 bases from V and 8 from J; bases not matched to a gene: 14. Germline-derived CDR1 and CDR2 are SGHRS and YFSETQ. The CDR3 runs 16 residues.